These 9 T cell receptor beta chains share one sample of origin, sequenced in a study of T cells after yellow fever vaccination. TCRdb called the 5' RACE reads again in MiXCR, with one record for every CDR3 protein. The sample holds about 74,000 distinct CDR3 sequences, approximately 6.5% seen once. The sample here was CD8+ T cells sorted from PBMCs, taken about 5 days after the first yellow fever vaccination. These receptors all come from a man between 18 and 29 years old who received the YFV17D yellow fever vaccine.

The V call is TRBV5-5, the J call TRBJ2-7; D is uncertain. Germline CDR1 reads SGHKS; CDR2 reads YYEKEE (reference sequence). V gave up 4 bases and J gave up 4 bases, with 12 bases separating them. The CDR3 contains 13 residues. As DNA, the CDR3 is TGTGCCAGCAGCCGAATAGGGATGTACGAGCAGTACGTC. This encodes CASSRIGMYEQYV.

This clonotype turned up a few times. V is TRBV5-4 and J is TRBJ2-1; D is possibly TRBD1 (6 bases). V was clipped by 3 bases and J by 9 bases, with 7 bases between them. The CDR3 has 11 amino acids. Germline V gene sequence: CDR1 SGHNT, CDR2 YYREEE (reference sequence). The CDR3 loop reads CASSSQGEQFF. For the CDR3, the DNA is TGTGCCAGCAGCTCACAGGGTGAGCAGTTCTTC.

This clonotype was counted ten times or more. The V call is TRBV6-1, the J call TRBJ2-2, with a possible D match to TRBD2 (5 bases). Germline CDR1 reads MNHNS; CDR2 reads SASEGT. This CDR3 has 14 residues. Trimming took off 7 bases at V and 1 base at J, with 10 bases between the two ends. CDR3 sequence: CASTPRGNTGELFF. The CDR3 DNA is TGTGCCAGCACCCCCCGGGGGAACACCGGGGAGCTGTTTTTT.

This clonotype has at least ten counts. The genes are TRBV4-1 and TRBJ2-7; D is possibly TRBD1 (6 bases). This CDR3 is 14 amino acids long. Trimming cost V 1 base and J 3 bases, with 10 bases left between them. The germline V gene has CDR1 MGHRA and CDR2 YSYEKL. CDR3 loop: CASSQVGQHYEQYF. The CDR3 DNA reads TGCGCCAGCAGCCAAGTCGGACAGCACTACGAGCAGTACTTC.

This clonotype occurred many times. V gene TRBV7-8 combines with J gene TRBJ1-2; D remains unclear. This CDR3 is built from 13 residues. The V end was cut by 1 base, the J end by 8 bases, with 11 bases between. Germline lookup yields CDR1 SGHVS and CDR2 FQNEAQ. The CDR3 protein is CASSLDTVYGYTF. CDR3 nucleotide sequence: TGTGCCAGCAGCTTAGACACGGTCTACGGCTACACCTTC. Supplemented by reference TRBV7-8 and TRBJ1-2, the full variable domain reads GAGVSQSPRYKVAKRGQDVALRCDPISGHVSLFWYQQALGQGPEFLTYFQNEAQLDKSGLPSDRFFAERPEGSVSTLKIQRTQQEDSAVYLCASSLDTVYGYTFGSGTRLTVV.

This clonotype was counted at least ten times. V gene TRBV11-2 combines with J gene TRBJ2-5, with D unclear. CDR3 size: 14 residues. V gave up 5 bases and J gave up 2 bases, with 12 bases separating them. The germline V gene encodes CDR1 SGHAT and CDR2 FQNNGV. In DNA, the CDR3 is TGTGCCAGCAGCCGGTTCGGTTATCAAGAGACCCAGTACTTC. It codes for CASSRFGYQETQYF. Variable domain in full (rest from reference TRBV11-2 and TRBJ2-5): EAGVAQSPRYKIIEKRQSVAFWCNPISGHATLYWYQQILGQGPKLLIQFQNNGVVDDSQLPKDRFSAERLKGVDSTLKIQPAKLEDSAVYLCASSRFGYQETQYFGPGTRLLVL.

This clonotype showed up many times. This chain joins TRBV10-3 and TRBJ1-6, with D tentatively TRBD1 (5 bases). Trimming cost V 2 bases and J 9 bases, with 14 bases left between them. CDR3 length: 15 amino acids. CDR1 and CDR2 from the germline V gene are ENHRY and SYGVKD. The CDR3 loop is CAISEPGVPGSPLHF. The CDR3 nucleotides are TGTGCCATCAGTGAGCCGGGGGTTCCAGGTTCACCCCTCCACTTT.

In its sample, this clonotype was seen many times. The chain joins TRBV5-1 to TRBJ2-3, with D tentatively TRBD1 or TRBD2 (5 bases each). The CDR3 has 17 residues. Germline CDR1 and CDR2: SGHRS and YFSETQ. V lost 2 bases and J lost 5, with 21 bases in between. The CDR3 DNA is TGCGCCAGCAGCTTAGACCGGGACCCTTATATGGAAGATACGCAGTATTTT. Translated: CASSLDRDPYMEDTQYF.

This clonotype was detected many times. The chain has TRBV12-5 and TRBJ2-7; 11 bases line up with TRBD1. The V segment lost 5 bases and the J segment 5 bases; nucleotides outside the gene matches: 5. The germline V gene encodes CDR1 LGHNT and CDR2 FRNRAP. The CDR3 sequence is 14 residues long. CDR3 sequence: CASGQGQGADEQYF. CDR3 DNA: TGTGCTAGTGGTCAAGGACAGGGGGCGGACGAGCAGTACTTC.